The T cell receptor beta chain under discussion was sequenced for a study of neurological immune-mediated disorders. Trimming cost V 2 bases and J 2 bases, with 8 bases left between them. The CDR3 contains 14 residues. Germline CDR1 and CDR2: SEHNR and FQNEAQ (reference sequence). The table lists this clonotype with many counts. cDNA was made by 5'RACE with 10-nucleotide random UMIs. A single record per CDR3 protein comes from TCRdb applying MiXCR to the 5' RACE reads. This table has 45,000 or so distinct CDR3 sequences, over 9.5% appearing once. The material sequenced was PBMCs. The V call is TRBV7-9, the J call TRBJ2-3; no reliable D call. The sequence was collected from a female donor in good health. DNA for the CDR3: TGTGCCAGCAGCTTATCTGGGTACACAGATACGCAGTATTTT. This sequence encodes CASSLSGYTDTQYF.